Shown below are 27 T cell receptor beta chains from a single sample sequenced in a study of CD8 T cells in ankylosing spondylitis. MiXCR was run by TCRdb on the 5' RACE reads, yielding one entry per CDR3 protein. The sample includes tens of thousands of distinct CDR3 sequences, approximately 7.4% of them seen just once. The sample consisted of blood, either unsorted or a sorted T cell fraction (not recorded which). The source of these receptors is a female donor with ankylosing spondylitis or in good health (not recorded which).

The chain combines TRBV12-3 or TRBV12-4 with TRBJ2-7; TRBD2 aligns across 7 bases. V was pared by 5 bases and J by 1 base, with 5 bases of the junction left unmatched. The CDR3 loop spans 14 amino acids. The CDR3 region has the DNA TGTGCCAGCAGTCTGTCAGCGGGGTCCTACGAGCAGTACTTC. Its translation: CASSLSAGSYEQYF.

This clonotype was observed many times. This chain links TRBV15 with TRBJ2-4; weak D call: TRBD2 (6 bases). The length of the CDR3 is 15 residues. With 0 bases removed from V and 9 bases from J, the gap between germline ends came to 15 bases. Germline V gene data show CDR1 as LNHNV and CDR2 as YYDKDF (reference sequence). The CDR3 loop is CATSRDGTKGGIQYF. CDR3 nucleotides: TGTGCCACCAGCAGAGATGGAACGAAGGGAGGCATTCAGTACTTC. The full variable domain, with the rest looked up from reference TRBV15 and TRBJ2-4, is DAMVIQNPRYQVTQFGKPVTLSCSQTLNHNVMYWYQQKSSQAPKLLFHYYDKDFNNEADTPDNFQSRRPNTSFCFLDIRSPGLGDTAMYLCATSRDGTKGGIQYFGAGTRLSVL.

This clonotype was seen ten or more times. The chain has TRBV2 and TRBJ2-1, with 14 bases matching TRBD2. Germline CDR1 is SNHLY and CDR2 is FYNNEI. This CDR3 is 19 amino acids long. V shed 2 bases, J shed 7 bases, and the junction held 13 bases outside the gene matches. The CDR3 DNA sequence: TGTGCCAGCAGTGAATGGCTTATGACTAGCGGGGGGGCGGGGAATGAGCAGTTCTTC. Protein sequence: CASSEWLMTSGGAGNEQFF.

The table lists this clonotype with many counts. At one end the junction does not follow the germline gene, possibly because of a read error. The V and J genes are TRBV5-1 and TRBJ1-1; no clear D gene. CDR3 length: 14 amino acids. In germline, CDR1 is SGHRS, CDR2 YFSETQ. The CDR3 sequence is CASSLEGWVPEAFF. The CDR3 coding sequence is TGCGCCAGCAGCTTGGAGGGATGGGTTCCTGAGGCTTTCTTT.

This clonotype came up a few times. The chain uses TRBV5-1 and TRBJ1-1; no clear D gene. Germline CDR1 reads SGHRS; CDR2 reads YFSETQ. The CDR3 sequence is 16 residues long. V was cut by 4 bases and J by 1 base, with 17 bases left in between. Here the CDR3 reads CASSPQWGVKNTEAFF. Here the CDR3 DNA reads TGCGCCAGCAGCCCGCAATGGGGAGTAAAGAACACTGAAGCTTTCTTT.

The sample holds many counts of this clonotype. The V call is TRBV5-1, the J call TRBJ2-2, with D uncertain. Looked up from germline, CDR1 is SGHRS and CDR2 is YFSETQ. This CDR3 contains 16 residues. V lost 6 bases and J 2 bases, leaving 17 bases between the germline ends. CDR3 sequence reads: CASKSGVGSNTGELFF. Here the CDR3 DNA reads TGCGCCAGCAAATCAGGAGTTGGATCTAACACCGGGGAGCTGTTTTTT.

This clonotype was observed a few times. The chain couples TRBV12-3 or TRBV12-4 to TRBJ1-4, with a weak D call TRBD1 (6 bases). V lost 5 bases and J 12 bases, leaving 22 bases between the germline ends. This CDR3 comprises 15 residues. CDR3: CASSATGFSNEELFF. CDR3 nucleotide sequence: TGTGCCAGCAGTGCAACAGGGTTCTCTAATGAGGAACTGTTTTTT.

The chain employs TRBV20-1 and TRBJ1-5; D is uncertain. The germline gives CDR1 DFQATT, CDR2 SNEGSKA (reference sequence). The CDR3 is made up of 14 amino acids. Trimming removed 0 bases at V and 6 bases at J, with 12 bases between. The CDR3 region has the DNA TGCAGTGCTAGAGATACCGGGTTAGGTCAGCCCCAGCATTTT. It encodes CSARDTGLGQPQHF.

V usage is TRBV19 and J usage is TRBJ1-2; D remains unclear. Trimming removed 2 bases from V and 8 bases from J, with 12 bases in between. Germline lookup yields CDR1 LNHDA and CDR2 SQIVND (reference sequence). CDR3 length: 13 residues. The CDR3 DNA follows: TGTGCCAGTAGTATATCCGGACCAGGCGGCTACACCTTC. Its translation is CASSISGPGGYTF.

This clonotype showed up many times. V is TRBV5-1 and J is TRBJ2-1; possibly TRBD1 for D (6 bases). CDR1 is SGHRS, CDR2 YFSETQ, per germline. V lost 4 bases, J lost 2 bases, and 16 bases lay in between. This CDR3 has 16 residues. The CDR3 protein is CASSPMGDTAYNEQFF. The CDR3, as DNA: TGCGCCAGCAGCCCGATGGGGGACACGGCCTACAATGAGCAGTTCTTC.

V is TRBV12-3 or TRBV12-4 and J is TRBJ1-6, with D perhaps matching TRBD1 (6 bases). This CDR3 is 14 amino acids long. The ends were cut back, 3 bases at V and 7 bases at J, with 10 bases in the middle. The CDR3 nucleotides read TGTGCCAGCAGTTTCCTAGGGGGGAATTCACCCCTCCACTTT. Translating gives CASSFLGGNSPLHF.

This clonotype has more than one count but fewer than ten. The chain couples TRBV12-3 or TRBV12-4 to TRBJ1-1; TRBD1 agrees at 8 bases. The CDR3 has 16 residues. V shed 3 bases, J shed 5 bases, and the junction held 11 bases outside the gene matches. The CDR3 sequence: CASSFGPRTGYTEAFF. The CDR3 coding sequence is TGTGCCAGCAGTTTTGGGCCCCGGACAGGGTATACTGAAGCTTTCTTT.

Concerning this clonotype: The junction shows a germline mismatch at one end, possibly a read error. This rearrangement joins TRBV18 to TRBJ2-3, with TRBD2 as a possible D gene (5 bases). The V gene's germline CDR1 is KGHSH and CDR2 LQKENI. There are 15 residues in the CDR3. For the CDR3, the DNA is TGTGCCAGCTCCCTCGACTACCTCAGTACAGATATGCAGTATTTT. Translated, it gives CASSLDYLSTDMQYF.

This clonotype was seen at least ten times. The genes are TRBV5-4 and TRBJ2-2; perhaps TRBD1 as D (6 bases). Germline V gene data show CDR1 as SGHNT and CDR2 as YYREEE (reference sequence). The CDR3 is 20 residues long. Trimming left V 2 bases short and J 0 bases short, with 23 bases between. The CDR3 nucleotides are TGTGCCAGCAGCTTCCAATTGGGGCAGGGGTTCACCGCGAACACCGGGGAGCTGTTTTTT. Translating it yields CASSFQLGQGFTANTGELFF.

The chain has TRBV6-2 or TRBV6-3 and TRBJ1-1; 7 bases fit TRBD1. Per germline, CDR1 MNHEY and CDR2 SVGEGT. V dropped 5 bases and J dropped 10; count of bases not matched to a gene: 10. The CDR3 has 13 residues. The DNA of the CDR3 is TGTGCCAGCAGTCTACAGACAGGGATCGTAGCTTTCTTT. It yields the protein CASSLQTGIVAFF.

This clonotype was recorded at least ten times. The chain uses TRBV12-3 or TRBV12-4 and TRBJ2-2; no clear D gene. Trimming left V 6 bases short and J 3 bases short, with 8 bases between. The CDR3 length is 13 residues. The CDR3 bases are TGTGCCAGCAGGTGGGCGGACACCGGGGAGCTGTTTTTT. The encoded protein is CASRWADTGELFF.

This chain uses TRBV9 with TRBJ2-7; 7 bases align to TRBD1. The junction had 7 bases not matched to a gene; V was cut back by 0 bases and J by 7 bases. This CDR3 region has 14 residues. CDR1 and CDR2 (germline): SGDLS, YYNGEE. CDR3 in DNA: TGTGCCAGCAGCGTAGCGACAGGGAGTGAAGAGCAGTACGTC. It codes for CASSVATGSEEQYV.

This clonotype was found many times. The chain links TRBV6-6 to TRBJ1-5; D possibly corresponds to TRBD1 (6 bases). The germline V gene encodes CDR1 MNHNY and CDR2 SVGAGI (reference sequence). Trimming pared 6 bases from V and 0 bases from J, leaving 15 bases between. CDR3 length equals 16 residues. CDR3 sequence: CASRLTGSYSNQPQHF. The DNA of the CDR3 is TGTGCCAGCAGACTAACAGGGTCTTATAGCAATCAGCCCCAGCATTTT.

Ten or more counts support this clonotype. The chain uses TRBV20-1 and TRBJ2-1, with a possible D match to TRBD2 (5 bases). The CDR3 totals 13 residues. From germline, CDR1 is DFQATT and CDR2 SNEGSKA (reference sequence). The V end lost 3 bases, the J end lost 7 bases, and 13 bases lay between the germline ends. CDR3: CSASASRANEQFF. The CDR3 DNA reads TGCAGTGCTAGTGCTTCGCGGGCGAATGAGCAGTTCTTC.

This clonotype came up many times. The CDR3 nucleotides are TGTGCCAGCAGCCTCATGGGCGAGCTGTTTTTT. It specifies CASSLMGELFF. The chain couples TRBV7-2 to TRBJ2-2; D ambiguous. In germline, CDR1 is SGHTA, CDR2 FQGNSA. The CDR3 has 11 amino acids. V was shortened by 5 bases and J by 11 bases, with 9 bases between the two germline ends.

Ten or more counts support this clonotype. CDR3 region: CSAIGTSGNNEQFF. CDR3 in DNA: TGCAGTGCTATCGGGACTAGCGGAAACAATGAGCAGTTCTTC. The chain uses TRBV20-1 and TRBJ2-1; 11 bases align to TRBD2. The CDR3 extends over 14 amino acids. Germline CDR1 is DFQATT and CDR2 is SNEGSKA (reference sequence). V was clipped by 4 bases and J by 5 bases; unmatched bases: 4.

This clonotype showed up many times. The CDR3 region has the DNA TGCGCCAGCAGCTTAAGCAGCGGGTACGAGCAGTACTTC. Translating gives CASSLSSGYEQYF. The chain employs TRBV5-1 and TRBJ2-7; D possibly corresponds to TRBD2 (6 bases). This CDR3 spans 13 amino acids. CDR1 and CDR2 (germline): SGHRS, YFSETQ. Trimming cost V 2 bases and J 4 bases, with 10 bases left between them.

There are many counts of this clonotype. CDR3 nucleotide sequence: TGCAGTGCTACGCTAGCCGATGAGCAGTTCTTC. This encodes CSATLADEQFF. The chain has TRBV20-1 and TRBJ2-1, with TRBD2 as a possible D gene (5 bases). The CDR3 loop spans 11 amino acids. Trimming removed 4 bases at V and 8 bases at J, with 9 bases between. The germline V gene encodes CDR1 DFQATT and CDR2 SNEGSKA (reference sequence).

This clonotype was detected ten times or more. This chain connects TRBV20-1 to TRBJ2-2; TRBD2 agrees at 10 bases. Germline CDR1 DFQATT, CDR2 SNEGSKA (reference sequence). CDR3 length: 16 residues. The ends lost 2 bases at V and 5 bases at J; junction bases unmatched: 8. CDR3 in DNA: TGCAGTGCTAGAATAGCGGGGGGCCCGGAGACCGGGGAGCTGTTTTTT. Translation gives CSARIAGGPETGELFF.

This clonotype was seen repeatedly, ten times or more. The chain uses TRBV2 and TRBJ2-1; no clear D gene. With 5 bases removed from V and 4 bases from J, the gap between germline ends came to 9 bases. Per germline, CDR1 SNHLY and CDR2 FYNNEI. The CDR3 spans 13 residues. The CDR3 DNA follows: TGTGCCAGCAGTCCGGGTTCTTACAATGAGCAGTTCTTC. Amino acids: CASSPGSYNEQFF.

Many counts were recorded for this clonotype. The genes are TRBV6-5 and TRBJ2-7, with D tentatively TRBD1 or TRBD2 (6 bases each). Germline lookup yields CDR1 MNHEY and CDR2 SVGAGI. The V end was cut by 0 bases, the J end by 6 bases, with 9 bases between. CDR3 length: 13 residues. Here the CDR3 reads CASSYSGGGEQYV. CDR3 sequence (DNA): TGTGCCAGCAGTTACTCAGGAGGGGGCGAGCAGTACGTC.

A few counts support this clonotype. CDR3 protein: CASSPSGGTDTQYF. DNA for the CDR3: TGTGCCAGCTCACCAAGCGGGGGGACAGATACGCAGTATTTT. This chain connects TRBV18 to TRBJ2-3; 9 bases map to TRBD2. CDR3 size: 14 residues. The V gene end was trimmed by 2 bases and the J gene end by 3 bases; junction bases not matched to a gene: 0. Germline CDR1 KGHSH, CDR2 LQKENI.